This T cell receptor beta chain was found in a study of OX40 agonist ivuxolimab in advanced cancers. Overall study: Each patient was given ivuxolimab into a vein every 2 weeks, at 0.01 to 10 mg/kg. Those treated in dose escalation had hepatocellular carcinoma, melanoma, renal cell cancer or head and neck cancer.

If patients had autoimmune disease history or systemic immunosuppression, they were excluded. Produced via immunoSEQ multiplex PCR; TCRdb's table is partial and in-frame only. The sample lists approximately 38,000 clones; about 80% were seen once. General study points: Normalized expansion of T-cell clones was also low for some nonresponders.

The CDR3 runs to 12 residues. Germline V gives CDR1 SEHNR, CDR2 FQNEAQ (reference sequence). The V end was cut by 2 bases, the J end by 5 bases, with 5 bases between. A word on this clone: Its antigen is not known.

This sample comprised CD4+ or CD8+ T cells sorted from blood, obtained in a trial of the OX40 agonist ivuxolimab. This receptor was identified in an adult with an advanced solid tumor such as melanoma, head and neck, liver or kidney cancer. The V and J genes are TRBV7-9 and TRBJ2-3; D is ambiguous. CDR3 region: CASSLIGDTQYF. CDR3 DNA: TGTGCCAGCAGCTTAATAGGAGATACGCAGTATTTT.